This T cell receptor (beta chain) was identified during a study of neurological immune-mediated disorders. Trimming pared 5 bases from V and 0 bases from J, leaving 13 bases between. The CDR3 consists of 15 residues. The method for making cDNA was 5'RACE, and it used 10-nucleotide random UMIs. MiXCR, applied by TCRdb to the 5' RACE reads, yields one record per CDR3 protein. The sample records over 65,000 distinct CDR3 sequences, 2% to 3% being singletons. This clonotype was picked up many times. Its specificity is unknown. 2 million unsorted PBMCs were stored in RNAlater at -80 °C before RNA extraction. Study-level results: For the multiple sclerosis repertoire cluster, an association with any clinical or MRI feature was absent.

What was sequenced was PBMCs. The chain combines TRBV12-3 or TRBV12-4 with TRBJ1-1, with a weak D call TRBD1 (6 bases). This receptor was identified in a woman in her 30s with multiple sclerosis. CDR3 loop: CASSRQANMNTEAFF. CDR3 sequence (DNA): TGTGCCAGCAGTCGACAGGCAAATATGAACACTGAAGCTTTCTTT.